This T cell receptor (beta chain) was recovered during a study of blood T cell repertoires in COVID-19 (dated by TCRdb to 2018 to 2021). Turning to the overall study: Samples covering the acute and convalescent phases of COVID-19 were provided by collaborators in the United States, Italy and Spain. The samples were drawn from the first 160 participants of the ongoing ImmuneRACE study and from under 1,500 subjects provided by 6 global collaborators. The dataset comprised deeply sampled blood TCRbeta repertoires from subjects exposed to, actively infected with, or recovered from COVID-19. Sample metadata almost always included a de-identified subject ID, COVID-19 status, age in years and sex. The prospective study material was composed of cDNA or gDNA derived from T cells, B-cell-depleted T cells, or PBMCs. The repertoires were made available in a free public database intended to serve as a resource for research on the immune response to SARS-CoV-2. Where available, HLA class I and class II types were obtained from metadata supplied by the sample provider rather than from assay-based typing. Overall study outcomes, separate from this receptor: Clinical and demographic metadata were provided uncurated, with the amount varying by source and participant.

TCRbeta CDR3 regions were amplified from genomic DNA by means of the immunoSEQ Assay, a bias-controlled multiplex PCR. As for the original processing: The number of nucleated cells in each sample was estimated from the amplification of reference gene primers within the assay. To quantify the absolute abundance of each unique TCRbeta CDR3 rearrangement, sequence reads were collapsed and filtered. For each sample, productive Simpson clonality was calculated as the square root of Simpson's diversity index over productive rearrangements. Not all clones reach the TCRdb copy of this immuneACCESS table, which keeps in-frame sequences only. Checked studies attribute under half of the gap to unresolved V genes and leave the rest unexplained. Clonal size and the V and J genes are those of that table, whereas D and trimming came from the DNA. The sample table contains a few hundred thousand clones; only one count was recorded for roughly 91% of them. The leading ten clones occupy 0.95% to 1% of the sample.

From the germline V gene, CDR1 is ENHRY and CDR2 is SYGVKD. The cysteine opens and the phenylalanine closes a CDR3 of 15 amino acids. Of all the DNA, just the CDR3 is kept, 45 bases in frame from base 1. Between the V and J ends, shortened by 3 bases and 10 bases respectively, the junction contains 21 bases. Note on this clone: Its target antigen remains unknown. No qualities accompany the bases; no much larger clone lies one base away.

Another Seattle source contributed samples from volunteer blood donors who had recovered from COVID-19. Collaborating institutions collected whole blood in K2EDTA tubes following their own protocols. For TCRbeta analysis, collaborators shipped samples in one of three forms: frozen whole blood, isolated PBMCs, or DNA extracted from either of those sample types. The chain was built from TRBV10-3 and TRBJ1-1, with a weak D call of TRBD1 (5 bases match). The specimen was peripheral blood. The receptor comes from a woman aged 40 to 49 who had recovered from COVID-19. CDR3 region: CAISDPRGGTSGAFF. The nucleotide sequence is TGTGCCATCAGTGACCCACGCGGGGGGACCTCTGGAGCTTTCTTT.